Shown below are 21 T cell receptor beta chains from a single sample sequenced in a study of T cells in narcolepsy. Clones were sequenced by immunoSEQ multiplex PCR, and TCRdb holds only the in-frame ones, with some missing. Of tens of thousands of clones listed, about four fifths are singletons. The source material was memory (CD45RA-) CD4+ T cells from blood. The receptors were sampled from a human donor in good health.

This sequence joins TRBV18 and TRBJ2-5, with TRBD1 matching over 8 bases. The J call is doubtful: the DNA matches TRBJ2-7 better. The V gene's germline CDR1 is KGHSH and CDR2 LQKENI. The length of the CDR3 is 16 residues. The CDR3 bases are TGTGCCAGCTCACCGGGAAGGACAGGGAGCGCCTACGAGCAGTACTTC. This codes for CASSPGRTGSAYEQYF.

V and J are TRBV11-2 and TRBJ2-7, with D uncertain. The CDR3 is made up of 12 amino acids. The ends were cut back, 4 bases at V and 3 bases at J, with 7 bases in the middle. CDR1 is SGHAT and CDR2 is FQNNGV in the germline V gene. CDR3 nucleotide sequence: TGTGCCAGCAGCTCAGACAACTACGAGCAGTACTTC. This codes for CASSSDNYEQYF.

This sequence joins TRBV7-6 and TRBJ2-6; D unresolved. V lost 5 bases to trimming and J lost 1 base, with 18 bases between them. Per the germline V gene, CDR1 is SGHVS and CDR2 is FNYEAQ. The CDR3 runs to 18 residues. Written as DNA, the CDR3 is TGTGCCAGCAGCCCTGGCCCGAACTGGAGTTCTGGGGCCAACGTCCTGACTTTC. Encoded protein: CASSPGPNWSSGANVLTF. Full variable domain (missing parts from reference TRBV7-6 and TRBJ2-6): GAGVSQSPRYKVTKRGQDVALRCDPISGHVSLYWYRQALGQGPEFLTYFNYEAQQDKSGLPNDRFSAERPEGSISTLTIQRTEQRDSAMYRCASSPGPNWSSGANVLTFGAGSRLTVL.

This chain uses TRBV7-2 with TRBJ2-5; the D gene is possibly TRBD1 (6 bases). Looked up from germline, CDR1 is SGHTA and CDR2 is FQGNSA. V lost 5 bases and J lost 3, with 19 bases in between. The CDR3 covers 16 residues. The CDR3 sequence is CASSHVRTVGKETQYF. The CDR3 nucleotides read TGTGCCAGCAGCCACGTCCGGACAGTGGGAAAAGAGACCCAGTACTTC. Based on the CDR3 plus reference TRBV7-2 and TRBJ2-5, the full variable domain is GAGVSQSPSNKVTEKGKDVELRCDPISGHTALYWYRQSLGQGLEFLIYFQGNSAPDKSGLPSDRFSAERTGGSVSTLTIQRTQQEDSAVYLCASSHVRTVGKETQYFGPGTRLLVL.

The chain joins TRBV29-1 to TRBJ2-1; D gene unclear. Trimming cost V 7 bases and J 5 bases, with 6 bases left between them. There are 10 residues in the CDR3. CDR1 and CDR2 (germline): SQVTM, ANQGSEA. In DNA, the CDR3 is TGCAGCGCCTCGAACAATGAGCAGTTCTTC. Encoded protein: CSASNNEQFF.

This clone was detected only once. The chain employs TRBV27 and TRBJ1-2; tentatively, D is TRBD1 (5 bases). Germline V lookup: CDR1 MNHEY, CDR2 SMNVEV (reference sequence). Trimming pared 5 bases from V and 8 bases from J, leaving 12 bases between. This CDR3 contains 12 residues. CDR3 sequence: CASSPTGRGYTF. CDR3 DNA sequence: TGTGCCAGCAGTCCCACAGGTCGCGGCTACACCTTC.

This chain connects TRBV7-2 to TRBJ2-1; no clear D. V lost 5 bases to trimming and J lost 5 bases, with 7 bases between them. The CDR3 extends over 12 amino acids. CDR1 and CDR2 (germline): SGHTA, FQGNSA. This chain's CDR3 is CASSPPNNEQFF. The CDR3 DNA is TGTGCCAGCAGCCCGCCCAACAATGAGCAGTTCTTC.

The chain couples TRBV28 to TRBJ2-1, with D perhaps TRBD1 (6 bases). V was pared by 4 bases and J by 6 bases, with 16 bases between. The CDR3 covers 15 residues. Germline loops: CDR1 MDHEN, CDR2 SYDVKM. The CDR3 DNA is TGTGCCAGCAGTTCACCCCAGGACAGATCCAATGAGCAGTTCTTC. Amino acids: CASSSPQDRSNEQFF.

The chain links TRBV18 to TRBJ2-7; maybe TRBD2 (5 bases). Trimming shortened V by 0 bases and J by 5 bases, and 8 bases separated the two germline ends. This CDR3 contains 13 residues. Germline V CDR1 and CDR2: KGHSH, LQKENI. The CDR3 sequence: CASSPPGVHEQYF. The CDR3 nucleotides are TGTGCCAGCTCACCACCCGGGGTACACGAGCAGTACTTC.

V gene TRBV15 combines with J gene TRBJ1-1; D possibly corresponds to TRBD1 (5 bases). CDR3 length equals 13 residues. Germline-derived CDR1 and CDR2 are LNHNV and YYDKDF (reference sequence). Between the trimmed V and J ends, which lost 8 bases and 0 bases, there was a span of 10 bases. The CDR3 region is CATGRQLNTEAFF. The CDR3 DNA is TGTGCCACCGGGCGACAGCTGAACACTGAAGCTTTCTTT.

In this sample, this clone turned up once. The rearrangement joins TRBV27 to TRBJ2-1; TRBD2 agrees at 12 bases. This CDR3 contains 17 residues. Germline loops: CDR1 MNHEY, CDR2 SMNVEV (reference sequence). The J segment lost 6 bases and the V segment lost 4 bases, leaving 10 bases of the junction unmatched. The CDR3 DNA sequence: TGTGCCAGCAGTTCCATGTGGACTAGCGGGACCCTCAATGAGCAGTTCTTC. Its protein is CASSSMWTSGTLNEQFF.

This clone has only one observation. The rearrangement uses TRBV7-9 and TRBJ2-1, with 13 bases that match TRBD2. Per the germline V gene, CDR1 is SEHNR and CDR2 is FQNEAQ (reference sequence). The V and J ends lost 5 bases and 5 bases, in that order; junction bases with no gene match: 6. This CDR3 is 16 amino acids long. The CDR3 nucleotides read TGTGCCAGCAGCCCGAAAGGGACTAGCGGGAACAATGAGCAGTTCTTC. It is translated as CASSPKGTSGNNEQFF.

V gene TRBV28 combines with J gene TRBJ1-1; 8 nucleotides agree with TRBD1. V was clipped by 7 bases and J by 4 bases; unmatched bases: 11. The CDR3 covers 15 residues. Per the germline V gene, CDR1 is MDHEN and CDR2 is SYDVKM. The CDR3 DNA reads TGTGCCAGCAACCAAAGGGGACAGGTTGGCACTGAAGCTTTCTTT. Protein sequence: CASNQRGQVGTEAFF.

The gene calls are TRBV6-1 and TRBJ2-5, with D maybe TRBD1 (6 bases). The germline V and J ends were trimmed by 6 bases and 2 bases, with 10 bases remaining between them. Germline CDR1 MNHNS, CDR2 SASEGT. The CDR3 has 13 amino acids. The CDR3 coding sequence is TGTGCCAGCAGCGGACAGTCTCAAGAGACCCAGTACTTC. Protein: CASSGQSQETQYF.

V and J are TRBV6-1 and TRBJ1-4; D remains ambiguous. The CDR3 consists of 16 residues. Germline V gives CDR1 MNHNS, CDR2 SASEGT. With 4 bases removed from V and 5 bases from J, the gap between germline ends came to 17 bases. For the CDR3, the DNA is TGTGCCAGCAGTGCTACAATAGGCAGAAGCAATGAAAAACTGTTTTTT. Amino acids: CASSATIGRSNEKLFF.

By frequency in the sample, this clone is medium-sized. In the same sample, other DNA sequences code for this CDR3. The gene calls are TRBV9 and TRBJ1-1; unclear D gene. The CDR3 length is 13 residues. Deletions cut 4 bases from V and 5 bases from J, with 12 bases between. The germline V gene encodes CDR1 SGDLS and CDR2 YYNGEE. The DNA of the CDR3 is TGTGCCAGCAGCTTTGGGGATGGGACTGAAGCTTTCTTT. Its translation: CASSFGDGTEAFF.

This clone is labeled as medium-sized. The chain links TRBV10-3 to TRBJ1-4, with 9 bases fitting TRBD1. V was pared by 10 bases and J by 4 bases, with 4 bases of the junction left unmatched. The CDR3 has 13 amino acids. Germline V CDR1 and CDR2: ENHRY, SYGVKD. CDR3 sequence reads: CASGDRVNEKLFF. CDR3 sequence (DNA): TGTGCCAGCGGGGACAGGGTTAATGAAAAACTGTTTTTT.

The chain recombines TRBV2 with TRBJ1-5; D might be TRBD1 (5 bases). Germline values: CDR1 SNHLY, CDR2 FYNNEI. The CDR3 is 14 amino acids. The V gene lost 6 bases and the J gene lost 7 bases, with 16 bases spanning the gap. The CDR3 spells CASRQRGAVQPQHF. Written as DNA, the CDR3 is TGTGCCAGCAGGCAAAGGGGTGCGGTGCAGCCCCAGCATTTT. The entire variable domain, with the rest obtained from reference TRBV2 and TRBJ1-5, is as follows: EPEVTQTPSHQVTQMGQEVILRCVPISNHLYFYWYRQILGQKVEFLVSFYNNEISEKSEIFDDQFSVERPDGSNFTLKIRSTKLEDSAMYFCASRQRGAVQPQHFGDGTRLSIL.

V is TRBV5-4 and J is TRBJ1-6, with 10 bases fitting TRBD1. Trimming took 5 bases from V and 7 from J; bases not matched to a gene: 3. The germline V gene encodes CDR1 SGHNT and CDR2 YYREEE (reference sequence). CDR3 size: 14 residues. CDR3 in amino acids: CASRDRGTNSPLHF. As DNA, the CDR3 is TGTGCCAGCAGGGACAGGGGGACGAATTCACCCCTCCACTTT.

This clone came up once. This chain connects TRBV6-1 to TRBJ2-7, with TRBD1 matching over 7 bases. The CDR3 covers 14 residues. The germline gives CDR1 MNHNS, CDR2 SASEGT. V shed 5 bases, J shed 2 bases, and the junction held 6 bases outside the gene matches. CDR3 DNA: TGTGCCAGCAGTACAGGGGACGGGGCCTACGAGCAGTACTTC. Translating it yields CASSTGDGAYEQYF.

A few counts support this clone. The chain is built from TRBV5-1 and TRBJ2-2; 11 bases line up with TRBD2. The CDR3 extends over 16 amino acids. The V gene end was trimmed by 0 bases and the J gene end by 4 bases; junction bases not matched to a gene: 2. Germline loops: CDR1 SGHRS, CDR2 YFSETQ. The CDR3 loop reads CASSLDLAGGTGELFF. The DNA for the CDR3 is TGCGCCAGCAGCTTGGATCTAGCGGGGGGCACCGGGGAGCTGTTTTTT.